These 30 T cell receptor beta chains were sequenced from one sample in a study of shared clonotypes between healthy human individuals. Generated by immunoSEQ multiplex PCR, the TCRdb table keeps only in-frame clones and is missing some. The table has 2,500,000 or so clones, approximately 92% seen once. The sample comprised naive CD4+ T cells sorted from blood. Stated subset: CD45RA+ positively selected. These receptors came from a man younger than 30 in good health.

This clone has only one observation. CDR3 DNA sequence: TGTGCCATCGCACCCCTACAGGGGGCACCTGGCTACACCTTC. This encodes CAIAPLQGAPGYTF. V is TRBV10-3 and J is TRBJ1-2; 9 nucleotides match TRBD1. This CDR3 has 14 amino acids. V was pared by 8 bases and J by 7 bases, with 11 bases of the junction left unmatched. Germline CDR1 is ENHRY and CDR2 is SYGVKD.

The J gene is TRBJ2-1, the V gene TRBV19; 7 bases map to TRBD2. CDR3 length equals 16 residues. Losses at the gene ends were 4 bases for V and 3 bases for J; bases not matched to a gene: 9. Germline CDR1 and CDR2: LNHDA and SQIVND (reference sequence). DNA of the CDR3: TGTGCCAGTAGTAGAAGACCGGGACTAATCTACAATGAGCAGTTCTTC. Its translation: CASSRRPGLIYNEQFF.

The V gene is TRBV18, the J gene TRBJ1-5; D gene ambiguous. CDR1 is KGHSH, CDR2 LQKENI, per germline. The CDR3 covers 14 residues. V was trimmed by 3 bases and J by 4 bases, leaving 10 bases between them. CDR3 sequence (DNA): TGTGCCAGCTCACCCGAAGCCCTAAATCAGCCCCAGCATTTT. This codes for CASSPEALNQPQHF.

This chain joins TRBV27 and TRBJ2-5; tentative D call: TRBD2 (5 bases). Germline assignment: CDR1 MNHEY and CDR2 SMNVEV (reference sequence). This CDR3 has 14 residues. Trimming stripped 5 bases from V and 5 bases from J, with 15 bases between. The CDR3 reads CASSRAGISETQYF. The CDR3 region has the DNA TGTGCCAGCAGTCGGGCCGGGATTTCGGAGACCCAGTACTTC.

The chain has TRBV6-5 and TRBJ1-6; a possible D gene is TRBD1 (5 bases). Germline values: CDR1 MNHEY, CDR2 SVGAGI. Trimming removed 8 bases at V and 11 bases at J, with 16 bases between. The CDR3 extends over 13 amino acids. The CDR3 coding sequence is TGTGCCAGCTGCGGGGACCCGGGCACACCCCTCCACTTT. Its translation: CASCGDPGTPLHF.

The J gene is TRBJ1-2, the V gene TRBV6-4; 7 bases fit TRBD1. CDR3 length: 13 residues. CDR1 is MRHNA, CDR2 SNTAGT, per germline. The V and J ends lost 6 bases and 3 bases, in that order; junction bases with no gene match: 4. CDR3 in amino acids: CASSATGDYGYTF. The CDR3, as DNA: TGTGCCAGCAGCGCTACAGGGGACTATGGCTACACCTTC.

About this clone itself: Other DNA variants within this sample encode the same CDR3. The CDR3 protein is CASRTGTGSTDTQYF. The CDR3 nucleotides are TGCGCCAGCAGAACCGGGACAGGGAGCACAGATACGCAGTATTTT. The chain combines TRBV5-1 with TRBJ2-3, with TRBD1 matching over 9 bases. The CDR3 loop spans 15 amino acids. J lost 0 bases, V lost 5 bases, and 4 bases had no gene match. Germline-derived CDR1 and CDR2 are SGHRS and YFSETQ. Supplemented by reference TRBV5-1 and TRBJ2-3, the full variable domain reads KAGVTQTPRYLIKTRGQQVTLSCSPISGHRSVSWYQQTPGQGLQFLFEYFSETQRNKGNFPGRFSGRQFSNSRSEMNVSTLELGDSALYLCASRTGTGSTDTQYFGPGTRLTVL.

The chain uses TRBV7-2 and TRBJ2-4; TRBD2 agrees at 15 bases. CDR3 length: 16 residues. The V gene's germline CDR1 is SGHTA and CDR2 FQGNSA. Trimming removed 0 bases from V and 10 bases from J; junction bases left unmatched: 4. The CDR3: CASSLAGLAGGGIQYF. The CDR3 coding sequence is TGTGCCAGCAGCTTAGCGGGACTAGCGGGAGGAGGGATTCAGTACTTC.

The gene calls are TRBV7-6 and TRBJ2-2, with 7 nucleotides matching TRBD2. This CDR3 comprises 14 residues. V lost 8 bases and J lost 0; bases outside the gene matches: 3. Germline CDR1 reads SGHVS; CDR2 reads FNYEAQ. The CDR3 region has the DNA TGTGCCAGCTCCGGGACTACGAACACCGGGGAGCTGTTTTTT. It specifies CASSGTTNTGELFF.

This chain connects TRBV25-1 to TRBJ1-3; D remains ambiguous. The germline V gene encodes CDR1 MGHDK and CDR2 SYGVNS. V lost 7 bases to trimming and J lost 9 bases, with 10 bases between them. CDR3 length: 11 residues. In DNA form, the CDR3 reads TGTGCCAGCATCGGGTTGGGCACCATATATTTT. It is translated as CASIGLGTIYF.

The DNA for the CDR3 is TGTGCCAGCAGCCAAGATGGACGGGGAAGGGACCAAGAGACCCAGTACTTC. Translated, it gives CASSQDGRGRDQETQYF. The rearrangement uses TRBV4-2 and TRBJ2-5, with D perhaps TRBD2 (5 bases). Per the germline V gene, CDR1 is LGHNA and CDR2 is YNFKEQ. Trimming took off 0 bases at V and 0 bases at J, with 14 bases between the two ends. CDR3 length equals 17 residues.

The rearrangement joins TRBV6-6 to TRBJ1-5; TRBD1 might be the D (6 bases). From germline, CDR1 is MNHNY and CDR2 SVGAGI (reference sequence). V was clipped by 6 bases and J by 11 bases, with 14 bases between them. This CDR3 has 12 residues. This CDR3 reads CASSPKKGAQHF. CDR3 nucleotides: TGTGCCAGCAGCCCTAAAAAGGGGGCCCAGCATTTT.

The chain links TRBV2 to TRBJ1-2, with 7 bases fitting TRBD1. Losses at the gene ends were 4 bases for V and 0 bases for J; bases not matched to a gene: 2. Germline-derived CDR1 and CDR2 are SNHLY and FYNNEI. CDR3 length equals 14 residues. The CDR3 region is CASSVGQANYGYTF. CDR3 bases: TGTGCCAGCAGTGTTGGACAGGCTAACTATGGCTACACCTTC. The entire variable domain, with the rest obtained from reference TRBV2 and TRBJ1-2, is as follows: EPEVTQTPSHQVTQMGQEVILRCVPISNHLYFYWYRQILGQKVEFLVSFYNNEISEKSEIFDDQFSVERPDGSNFTLKIRSTKLEDSAMYFCASSVGQANYGYTFGSGTRLTVV.

V gene TRBV10-3 combines with J gene TRBJ2-7; unclear D gene. The CDR3 covers 16 residues. V lost 4 bases, J lost 2 bases, and 18 bases lay in between. Germline values: CDR1 ENHRY, CDR2 SYGVKD. CDR3 amino acids: CAISARADFYPYEQYF. Written as DNA, the CDR3 is TGTGCCATCAGTGCTAGGGCAGATTTTTATCCCTACGAGCAGTACTTC.

Of note for this clone: Other DNA sequences in the sample encode the same CDR3. This chain connects TRBV6-5 to TRBJ2-1, with D hard to call. CDR1 is MNHEY and CDR2 is SVGAGI in the germline V gene. The length of the CDR3 is 11 residues. Trimming left V 4 bases short and J 7 bases short, with 5 bases between. The chain's CDR3 is CASSSRNEQFF. The CDR3, as DNA: TGTGCCAGCAGTTCCAGAAATGAGCAGTTCTTC.

This clone appeared a few times. J is TRBJ1-5 and V is TRBV19; D is uncertain. This CDR3 has 14 amino acids. V gave up 4 bases and J gave up 1 base, with 8 bases separating them. The germline gives CDR1 LNHDA, CDR2 SQIVND (reference sequence). Here the CDR3 DNA reads TGTGCCAGTAGTAGCACTAGGAGCAATCAGCCCCAGCATTTT. As protein: CASSSTRSNQPQHF.

The sample holds a few counts of this clone. The rearrangement joins TRBV29-1 to TRBJ1-1; D remains unclear. Germline V gene sequence: CDR1 SQVTM, CDR2 ANQGSEA. Trimming pared 3 bases from V and 4 bases from J, leaving 12 bases between. CDR3 length: 13 amino acids. The CDR3 DNA follows: TGCAGCGTTGAGGGCACCCTGGGCACTGAAGCTTTCTTT. Translating gives CSVEGTLGTEAFF.

Concerning this clone itself: The sample has other DNA sequences that encode this CDR3 too. This chain connects TRBV5-1 to TRBJ1-5, with TRBD1 identical over 9 bases. Trimming removed 4 bases from V and 4 bases from J; junction bases left unmatched: 6. This CDR3 is 15 amino acids long. Germline-derived CDR1 and CDR2 are SGHRS and YFSETQ. DNA of the CDR3: TGCGCCAGCAGCCAGACAGGGGGTGGGAATCAGCCCCAGCATTTT. Its protein product is CASSQTGGGNQPQHF.

This chain joins TRBV10-2 and TRBJ1-5; D might be TRBD1 (6 bases). V lost 6 bases to trimming and J lost 0 bases, with 9 bases between them. Germline CDR1 reads WSHSY; CDR2 reads SAAADI. There are 14 residues in the CDR3. The CDR3 bases are TGCGCCAGCAGGGAGACAGGTAGCAATCAGCCCCAGCATTTT. Translated, it gives CASRETGSNQPQHF.

Regarding this clone: At the DNA level, this CDR3 is encoded by other sequences in the same sample as well. The gene calls are TRBV5-1 and TRBJ1-5; D not certain. The CDR3 contains 13 residues. Trimming took 0 bases from V and 5 from J, leaving 6 bases between them. Germline CDR1 reads SGHRS; CDR2 reads YFSETQ. The CDR3 DNA reads as TGCGCCAGCAGCTTGGAAGTAGATCAGCCCCAGCATTTT. Its translation: CASSLEVDQPQHF.

V is TRBV5-1 and J is TRBJ1-6; D is ambiguous. This CDR3 has 14 residues. Germline V lookup: CDR1 SGHRS, CDR2 YFSETQ. The V end lost 5 bases, the J end lost 4 bases, and 10 bases lay between the germline ends. The CDR3 sequence: CASRPGDYNSPLHF. DNA of the CDR3: TGCGCCAGCAGGCCCGGGGATTATAATTCACCCCTCCACTTT.

The rearrangement links TRBV28 to TRBJ2-1; 7 bases match TRBD1. The CDR3 runs to 16 residues. Looked up from germline, CDR1 is MDHEN and CDR2 is SYDVKM. V lost 6 bases, J lost 4 bases, and 12 bases stayed unmatched. CDR3 nucleotide sequence: TGTGCCAGCAGCATATCTTGGGACAGAGGGTACAATGAGCAGTTCTTC. Protein: CASSISWDRGYNEQFF.

The chain joins TRBV6-5 to TRBJ2-2, with D possibly called TRBD1 or TRBD2 (5 bases each). Germline V gene sequence: CDR1 MNHEY, CDR2 SVGAGI. There are 16 residues in the CDR3. Trimming shortened V by 2 bases and J by 6 bases, and 16 bases separated the two germline ends. The CDR3 nucleotides read TGTGCCAGCAGTTACAACGGGGCCAGGTCCTCCGGGGAGCTGTTTTTT. Amino acids: CASSYNGARSSGELFF.

The chain carries TRBV5-4 and TRBJ2-1; 7 nucleotides match TRBD1. Per the germline V gene, CDR1 is SGHNT and CDR2 is YYREEE (reference sequence). V lost 4 bases and J lost 0; bases outside the gene matches: 10. The CDR3 runs to 17 residues. CDR3 sequence (DNA): TGTGCCAGCAGCGCCATAAACAGGGGACACTCCTACAATGAGCAGTTCTTC. Its translation: CASSAINRGHSYNEQFF. The entire variable domain, with the rest obtained from reference TRBV5-4 and TRBJ2-1, is as follows: ETGVTQSPTHLIKTRGQQVTLRCSSQSGHNTVSWYQQALGQGPQFIFQYYREEENGRGNFPPRFSGLQFPNYSSELNVNALELDDSALYLCASSAINRGHSYNEQFFGPGTRLTVL.

The rearrangement uses TRBV10-3 and TRBJ2-6; no clear D gene. V was shortened by 6 bases and J by 0 bases, with 12 bases between the two germline ends. The CDR3 has 16 amino acids. CDR1 and CDR2 (germline): ENHRY, SYGVKD. The CDR3: CAIRGAGISGANVLTF. CDR3 sequence (DNA): TGTGCCATCAGAGGAGCAGGCATCTCTGGGGCCAACGTCCTGACTTTC.

CDR3 sequence reads: CASSSLVTDTQYF. The CDR3 nucleotides read TGTGCCAGCAGCTCACTAGTAACAGATACGCAGTATTTT. The gene calls are TRBV7-3 and TRBJ2-3, with TRBD2 as a possible D gene (5 bases). V shed 4 bases and J shed 3 bases, with 8 bases lying between them. From germline, CDR1 is SGHTA and CDR2 FQGTGA. The CDR3 totals 13 residues.

The gene calls are TRBV18 and TRBJ1-3; no definite D call. The ends were cut back, 0 bases at V and 0 bases at J, with 9 bases in the middle. CDR1 is KGHSH and CDR2 is LQKENI in the germline V gene. There are 16 residues in the CDR3. The CDR3 loop is CASSPPRTASGNTIYF. The CDR3 DNA is TGTGCCAGCTCACCACCGAGAACAGCCTCTGGAAACACCATATATTTT. The variable domain in full, with the rest retrieved from reference TRBV18 and TRBJ1-3, is NAGVMQNPRHLVRRRGQEARLRCSPMKGHSHVYWYRQLPEEGLKFMVYLQKENIIDESGMPKERFSAEFPKEGPSILRIQQVVRGDSAAYFCASSPPRTASGNTIYFGEGSWLTVV.

The chain recombines TRBV7-2 with TRBJ1-5; D unclear. Germline assignment: CDR1 SGHTA and CDR2 FQGNSA. The CDR3 length is 16 residues. Trimming pared 4 bases from V and 2 bases from J, leaving 15 bases between. The CDR3 sequence: CASSSSGPGGNQPQHF. The CDR3 bases are TGTGCCAGCAGCTCCTCCGGGCCAGGCGGCAATCAGCCCCAGCATTTT.

The chain has TRBV9 and TRBJ2-2; a possible D gene is TRBD2 (6 bases). The V end was cut by 3 bases, the J end by 3 bases, with 9 bases between. CDR3 length equals 14 residues. In germline, CDR1 is SGDLS, CDR2 YYNGEE. CDR3 protein: CASSAGLYTGELFF. The CDR3 DNA is TGTGCCAGCAGCGCGGGACTTTACACCGGGGAGCTGTTTTTT. The entire variable domain, with the rest obtained from reference TRBV9 and TRBJ2-2, is as follows: DSGVTQTPKHLITATGQRVTLRCSPRSGDLSVYWYQQSLDQGLQFLIQYYNGEERAKGNILERFSAQQFPDLHSELNLSSLELGDSALYFCASSAGLYTGELFFGEGSRLTVL.

Remarks on this clone: Other DNA sequences within the sample encode an identical CDR3. J is TRBJ1-1 and V is TRBV28; 9 nucleotides align to TRBD1. CDR1 is MDHEN, CDR2 SYDVKM, per germline. This CDR3 is 14 amino acids long. The J segment lost 2 bases and the V segment lost 4 bases, leaving 2 bases of the junction unmatched. In nucleotides, the CDR3 is TGTGCCAGCAGTTCGGGACAGGGAAACACTGAAGCTTTCTTT. Amino acid sequence: CASSSGQGNTEAFF.